This note documents a single T cell receptor beta chain sequence. Antigen: not known. Preparation of the TCRbeta library involved a method that used unique molecular identifiers. Using its own MiXCR run on the PCR reads, TCRdb lists one record per CDR3 protein. Of 200,000 or so distinct CDR3 sequences in the sample, approximately 6.9% were seen once. V was cut by 3 bases and J by 0 bases, with 8 bases left in between. The germline gives CDR1 SNHLY, CDR2 FYNNEI. The CDR3 has 14 residues. This specimen belongs to a study of T-cell reconstitution after alpha-beta-depleted transplantation in children. Study-level points and caveats: High day-60 TCRbeta diversity in some patients came from surviving recipient T cells and thymic progenitors. Counts and diversity of T cells one year after transplant came mostly from newly produced T cells. Several hundred expanded graft clones reportedly gave rise to the alpha-beta T cells present about two months after transplant.

The J gene is TRBJ1-1, the V gene TRBV2; D might be TRBD1 (6 bases). The source of this sequence is a boy between 2 and 10 years old with acute lymphoblastic leukemia, due to receive a stem cell transplant. The sample was PBMCs, taken before TCRalphabeta/CD19-depleted stem cell transplant. The CDR3 sequence: CASSDQGMNTEAFF. In nucleotides, the CDR3 is TGTGCCAGCAGTGACCAGGGGATGAACACTGAAGCTTTCTTT.